These 9 T cell receptor beta chains came from one sample sequenced in a study of T cells in Graves' hyperthyroidism and ophthalmopathy. Amplification of TCR beta CDR3 regions was performed using RNA transcripts as template. TCR CDR3 regions were first amplified by RT-PCR with HTBI primers. TCRdb itself ran the multiplex PCR reads through MiXCR, one entry per CDR3 protein. The sample records over 250,000 distinct CDR3 sequences, over 15% being singletons. Sequenced: blood. The source of these receptors is a woman aged 55-69 years with Graves' ophthalmopathy.

The table lists this clonotype with a few counts. In nucleotides, the CDR3 is TGCGCCAGCAGCTTGGGGACTAGCGGGACCACAGATACGCAGTATTTT. It encodes CASSLGTSGTTDTQYF. V is TRBV5-1 and J is TRBJ2-3, with 12 bases that match TRBD2. The CDR3 totals 16 residues. The germline CDR1 and CDR2 sequences are SGHRS and YFSETQ. Trimming removed 0 bases from V and 2 bases from J; junction bases left unmatched: 1.

This clonotype was counted ten times or more. This rearrangement joins TRBV3-1 to TRBJ1-3; a possible D gene is TRBD1 (5 bases). V lost 3 bases and J 0 bases, leaving 9 bases between the germline ends. Germline CDR1 reads LGHDT; CDR2 reads YNNKEL (reference sequence). The CDR3 length is 15 residues. DNA of the CDR3: TGTGCCAGCAGCCACACCGGGGCCTCTGGAAACACCATATATTTT. Protein: CASSHTGASGNTIYF.

This clonotype was observed a few times. The rearrangement joins TRBV7-2 to TRBJ2-1; D is undetermined. The CDR3 is made up of 11 amino acids. The V end was cut by 1 base, the J end by 9 bases, with 4 bases between. Germline V CDR1 and CDR2: SGHTA, FQGNSA. The CDR3 region is CASSLVAEQFF. Written as DNA, the CDR3 is TGTGCCAGCAGCTTAGTCGCTGAGCAGTTCTTC.

This clonotype has only a few counts. The chain uses TRBV5-5 and TRBJ2-4; 8 bases map to TRBD1. CDR1 and CDR2 (germline): SGHKS, YYEKEE (reference sequence). V lost 4 bases to trimming and J lost 8 bases; unmatched junction nucleotides: 2. CDR3 length equals 12 residues. The chain's CDR3 is CASSPQGDIQYF. DNA of the CDR3: TGTGCCAGCAGCCCACAGGGGGACATTCAGTACTTC. The full variable domain, in which reference TRBV5-5 and TRBJ2-4 provide the parts outside the CDR3, is DAGVTQSPTHLIKTRGQQVTLRCSPISGHKSVSWYQQVLGQGPQFIFQYYEKEERGRGNFPDRFSARQFPNYSSELNVNALLLGDSALYLCASSPQGDIQYFGAGTRLSVL.

This chain uses TRBV4-1 with TRBJ1-2, with no clear D. The CDR3 spans 13 residues. Germline CDR1 is MGHRA and CDR2 is YSYEKL. Trimming took off 3 bases at V and 5 bases at J, with 10 bases between the two ends. DNA of the CDR3: TGCGCCAGCAGCCAGAGTCACGCGTATGGCTACACCTTC. This gives the protein CASSQSHAYGYTF.

This clonotype showed up many times. At one of its ends the junction is not consistent with the germline gene, which may arise from a read error. The V and J genes are TRBV5-1 and TRBJ2-7, with 10 nucleotides matching TRBD1. CDR1 SGHRS and CDR2 YFSETQ come from the germline V gene. The CDR3 runs 14 residues. The CDR3 sequence: CASSRGQGSYEQYF. CDR3 bases: TGTGCCAGCAGTCGGGGACAGGGGTCGTACGAGCAGTACTTC.

This clonotype occurred many times. The genes are TRBV20-1 and TRBJ2-7, with D possibly being TRBD2 (6 bases). CDR1 is DFQATT, CDR2 SNEGSKA, per germline (reference sequence). V shed 3 bases and J shed 6 bases, with 18 bases lying between them. CDR3 length: 14 residues. CDR3 protein: CSASGRGVISEQYF. DNA of the CDR3: TGCAGTGCTAGCGGGCGGGGAGTCATCAGCGAGCAGTACTTC.

This clonotype was observed at least ten times. This rearrangement joins TRBV20-1 to TRBJ2-3; no clear D. Germline V CDR1 and CDR2: DFQATT, SNEGSKA (reference sequence). V lost 7 bases and J lost 6, with 11 bases in between. The CDR3 runs 11 residues. The CDR3 DNA is TGCAGTGTCCAATTCGGCGATACGCAGTATTTT. It translates to CSVQFGDTQYF.

The V gene is TRBV12-3 or TRBV12-4, the J gene TRBJ2-3, with D unresolved. V lost 7 bases to trimming and J lost 0 bases, with 8 bases between them. This CDR3 region has 13 residues. The CDR3 loop is CASMAGSTDTQYF. Written as DNA, the CDR3 is TGTGCCAGCATGGCCGGTAGCACAGATACGCAGTATTTT.